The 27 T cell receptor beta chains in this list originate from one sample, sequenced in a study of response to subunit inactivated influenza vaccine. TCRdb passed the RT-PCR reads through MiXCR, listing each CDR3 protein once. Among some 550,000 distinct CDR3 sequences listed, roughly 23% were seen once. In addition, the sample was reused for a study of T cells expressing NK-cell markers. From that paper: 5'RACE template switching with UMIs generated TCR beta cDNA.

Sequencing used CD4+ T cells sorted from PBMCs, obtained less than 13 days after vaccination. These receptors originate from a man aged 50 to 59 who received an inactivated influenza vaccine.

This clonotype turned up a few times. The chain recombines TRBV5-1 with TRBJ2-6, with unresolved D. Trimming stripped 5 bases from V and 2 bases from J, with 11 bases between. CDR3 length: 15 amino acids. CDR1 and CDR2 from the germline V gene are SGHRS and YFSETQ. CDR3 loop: CASSSPNTGANVLTF. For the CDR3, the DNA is TGCGCCAGCAGTTCTCCTAACACTGGGGCCAACGTCCTGACTTTC.

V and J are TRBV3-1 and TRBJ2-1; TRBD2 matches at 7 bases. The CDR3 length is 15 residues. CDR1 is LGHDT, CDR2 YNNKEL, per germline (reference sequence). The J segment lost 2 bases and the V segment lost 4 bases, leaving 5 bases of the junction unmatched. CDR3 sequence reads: CASSLGLVTYNEQFF. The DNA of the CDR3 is TGTGCCAGCAGCCTTGGACTAGTTACCTACAATGAGCAGTTCTTC.

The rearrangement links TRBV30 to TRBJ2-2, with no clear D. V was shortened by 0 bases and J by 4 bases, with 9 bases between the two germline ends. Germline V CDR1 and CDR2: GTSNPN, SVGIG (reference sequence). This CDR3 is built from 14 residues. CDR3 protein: CAWSVQALTGELFF. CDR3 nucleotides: TGTGCCTGGAGTGTCCAGGCTCTCACCGGGGAGCTGTTTTTT.

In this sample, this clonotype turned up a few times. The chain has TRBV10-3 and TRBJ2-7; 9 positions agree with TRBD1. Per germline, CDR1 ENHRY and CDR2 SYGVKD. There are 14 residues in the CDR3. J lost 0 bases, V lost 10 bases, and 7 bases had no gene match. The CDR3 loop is CATQDRGSSYEQYF. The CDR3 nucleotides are TGTGCCACACAGGACAGGGGAAGCTCCTACGAGCAGTACTTC.

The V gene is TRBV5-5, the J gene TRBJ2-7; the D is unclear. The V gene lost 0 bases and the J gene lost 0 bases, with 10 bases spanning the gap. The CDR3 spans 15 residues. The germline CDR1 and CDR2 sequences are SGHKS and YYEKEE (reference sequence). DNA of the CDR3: TGTGCCAGCAGCTTGGGATTGGGAAGCTCCTACGAGCAGTACTTC. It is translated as CASSLGLGSSYEQYF.

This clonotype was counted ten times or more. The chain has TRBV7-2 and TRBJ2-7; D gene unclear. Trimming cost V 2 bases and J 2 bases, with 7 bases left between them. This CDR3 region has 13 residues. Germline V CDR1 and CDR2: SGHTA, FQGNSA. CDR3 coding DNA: TGTGCCAGCAGCTTATCGAGTCCCTACGAGCAGTACTTC. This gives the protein CASSLSSPYEQYF.

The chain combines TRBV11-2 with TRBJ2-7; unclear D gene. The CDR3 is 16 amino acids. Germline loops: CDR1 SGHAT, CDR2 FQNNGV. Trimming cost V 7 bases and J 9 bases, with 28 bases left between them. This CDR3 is CASTTADPATYRGQYF. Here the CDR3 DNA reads TGTGCCAGCACCACCGCGGACCCCGCAACCTATCGTGGGCAGTACTTC. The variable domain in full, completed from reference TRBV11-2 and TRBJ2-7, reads EAGVAQSPRYKIIEKRQSVAFWCNPISGHATLYWYQQILGQGPKLLIQFQNNGVVDDSQLPKDRFSAERLKGVDSTLKIQPAKLEDSAVYLCASTTADPATYRGQYFGPGTRLTVT.

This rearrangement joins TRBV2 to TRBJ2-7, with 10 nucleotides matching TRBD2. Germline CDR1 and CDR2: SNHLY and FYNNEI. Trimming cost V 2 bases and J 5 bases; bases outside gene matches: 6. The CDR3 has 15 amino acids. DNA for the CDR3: TGTGCCAGCAGTGAAAGCGGGAGGGGGAATCACGAGCAGTACTTC. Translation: CASSESGRGNHEQYF.

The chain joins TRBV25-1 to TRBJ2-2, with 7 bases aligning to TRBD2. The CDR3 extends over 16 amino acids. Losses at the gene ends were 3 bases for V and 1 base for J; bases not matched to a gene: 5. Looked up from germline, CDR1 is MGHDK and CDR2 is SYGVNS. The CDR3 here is CASSDWASGNTGELFF. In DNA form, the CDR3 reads TGTGCCAGCAGTGATTGGGCTAGCGGGAACACCGGGGAGCTGTTTTTT.

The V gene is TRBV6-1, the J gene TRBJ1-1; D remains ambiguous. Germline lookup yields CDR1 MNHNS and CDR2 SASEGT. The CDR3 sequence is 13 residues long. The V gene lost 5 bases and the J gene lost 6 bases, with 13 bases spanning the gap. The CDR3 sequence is CASSLTRVSEAFF. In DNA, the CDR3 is TGTGCCAGCAGTCTAACGAGGGTTTCTGAAGCTTTCTTT.

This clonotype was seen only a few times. DNA for the CDR3: TGCGCCAGCAGCCAAGGGGTCGTCGGGGCCCTAAACTATGGCTACACCTTC. Protein sequence: CASSQGVVGALNYGYTF. V and J are TRBV4-1 and TRBJ1-2, with TRBD1 as a possible D gene (5 bases). The CDR3 extends over 17 amino acids. Trimming stripped 1 base from V and 2 bases from J, with 17 bases between. CDR1 is MGHRA and CDR2 is YSYEKL in the germline V gene.

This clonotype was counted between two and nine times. The CDR3 loop reads CSAPGVGSNTEAFF. The CDR3 DNA reads as TGCAGCGCCCCCGGGGTAGGCAGCAACACTGAAGCTTTCTTT. The V gene is TRBV29-1, the J gene TRBJ1-1; D call uncertain. The germline gives CDR1 SQVTM, CDR2 ANQGSEA. The CDR3 spans 14 residues. V lost 7 bases, J lost 2 bases, and 17 bases lay in between.

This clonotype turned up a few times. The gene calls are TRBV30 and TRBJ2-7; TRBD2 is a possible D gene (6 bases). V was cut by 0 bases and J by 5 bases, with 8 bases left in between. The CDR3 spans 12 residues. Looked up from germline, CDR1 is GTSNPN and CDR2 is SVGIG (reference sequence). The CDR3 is CAWSVAGNEQYF. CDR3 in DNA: TGTGCCTGGAGTGTTGCGGGGAACGAGCAGTACTTC. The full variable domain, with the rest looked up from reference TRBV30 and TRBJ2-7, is SQTIHQWPATLVQPVGSPLSLECTVEGTSNPNLYWYRQAAGRGLQLLFYSVGIGQISSEVPQNLSASRPQDRQFILSSKKLLLSDSGFYLCAWSVAGNEQYFGPGTRLTVT.

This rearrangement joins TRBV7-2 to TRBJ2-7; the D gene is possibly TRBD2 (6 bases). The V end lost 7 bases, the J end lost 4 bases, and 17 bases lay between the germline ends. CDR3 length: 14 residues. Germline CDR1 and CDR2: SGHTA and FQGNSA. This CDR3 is CASTTGSGRYEQYF. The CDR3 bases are TGTGCCAGCACCACTGGGTCAGGGAGGTACGAGCAGTACTTC. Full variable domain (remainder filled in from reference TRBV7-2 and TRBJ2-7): GAGVSQSPSNKVTEKGKDVELRCDPISGHTALYWYRQSLGQGLEFLIYFQGNSAPDKSGLPSDRFSAERTGGSVSTLTIQRTQQEDSAVYLCASTTGSGRYEQYFGPGTRLTVT.

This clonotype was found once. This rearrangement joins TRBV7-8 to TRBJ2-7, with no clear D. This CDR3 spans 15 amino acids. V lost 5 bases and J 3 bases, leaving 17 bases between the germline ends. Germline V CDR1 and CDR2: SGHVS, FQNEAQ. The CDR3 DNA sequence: TGTGCCAGCAGCCGCCTTGGACGCACACACTACGAGCAGTACTTC. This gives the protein CASSRLGRTHYEQYF. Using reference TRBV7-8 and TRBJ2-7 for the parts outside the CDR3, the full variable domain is GAGVSQSPRYKVAKRGQDVALRCDPISGHVSLFWYQQALGQGPEFLTYFQNEAQLDKSGLPSDRFFAERPEGSVSTLKIQRTQQEDSAVYLCASSRLGRTHYEQYFGPGTRLTVT.

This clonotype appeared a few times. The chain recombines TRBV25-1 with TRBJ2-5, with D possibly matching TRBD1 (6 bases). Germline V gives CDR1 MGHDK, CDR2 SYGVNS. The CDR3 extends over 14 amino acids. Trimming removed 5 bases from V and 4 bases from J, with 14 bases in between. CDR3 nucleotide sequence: TGTGCCAGCAGTCCAGGGGTAGTAGGAGAGACCCAGTACTTC. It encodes CASSPGVVGETQYF.

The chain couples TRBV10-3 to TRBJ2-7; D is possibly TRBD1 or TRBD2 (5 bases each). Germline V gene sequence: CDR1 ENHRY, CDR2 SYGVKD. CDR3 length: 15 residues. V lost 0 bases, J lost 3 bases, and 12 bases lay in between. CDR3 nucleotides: TGTGCCATCAGTGAGTCGGGACCCTTTGTCTACGAGCAGTACTTC. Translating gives CAISESGPFVYEQYF.

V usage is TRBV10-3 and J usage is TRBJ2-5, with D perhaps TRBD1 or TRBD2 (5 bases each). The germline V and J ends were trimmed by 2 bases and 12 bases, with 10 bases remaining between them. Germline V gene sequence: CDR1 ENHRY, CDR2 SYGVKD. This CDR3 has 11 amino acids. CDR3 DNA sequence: TGTGCCATCAGTGAGGGGGACGGGGAGTACTTC. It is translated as CAISEGDGEYF.

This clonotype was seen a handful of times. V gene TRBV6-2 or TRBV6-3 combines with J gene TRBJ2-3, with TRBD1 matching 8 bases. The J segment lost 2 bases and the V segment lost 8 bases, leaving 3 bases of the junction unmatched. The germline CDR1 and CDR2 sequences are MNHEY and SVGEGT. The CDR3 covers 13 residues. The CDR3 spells CASGQGHTDTQYF. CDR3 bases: TGTGCCAGCGGACAGGGACACACAGATACGCAGTATTTT.

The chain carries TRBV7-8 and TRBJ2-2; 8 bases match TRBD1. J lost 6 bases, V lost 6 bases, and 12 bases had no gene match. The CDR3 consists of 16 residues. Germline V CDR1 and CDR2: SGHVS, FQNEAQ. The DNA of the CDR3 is TGTGCCAGCAGACAGGGGGGAACAGGGACCTCCGGGGAGCTGTTTTTT. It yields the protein CASRQGGTGTSGELFF.

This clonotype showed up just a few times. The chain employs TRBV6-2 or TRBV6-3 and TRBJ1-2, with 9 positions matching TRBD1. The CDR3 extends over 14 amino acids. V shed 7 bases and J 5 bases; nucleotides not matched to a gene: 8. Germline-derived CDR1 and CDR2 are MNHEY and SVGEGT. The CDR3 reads CASTSGQGSYGYTF. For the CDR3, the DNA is TGTGCCAGCACCTCGGGACAGGGTTCTTATGGCTACACCTTC.

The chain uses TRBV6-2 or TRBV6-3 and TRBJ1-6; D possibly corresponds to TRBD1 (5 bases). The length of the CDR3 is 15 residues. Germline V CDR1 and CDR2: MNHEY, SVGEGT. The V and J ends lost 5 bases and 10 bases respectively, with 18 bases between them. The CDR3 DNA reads TGTGCCAGCAGTCACGGAGGCGGGGGGTACTCACCCCTCCACTTT. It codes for CASSHGGGGYSPLHF.

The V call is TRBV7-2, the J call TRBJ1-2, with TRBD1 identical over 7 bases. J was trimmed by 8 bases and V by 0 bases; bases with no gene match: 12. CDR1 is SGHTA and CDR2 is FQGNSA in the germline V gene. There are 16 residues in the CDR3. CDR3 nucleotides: TGTGCCAGCAGCTTAGCGCTCAGGGGGAGGCATATCGGCTACACCTTC. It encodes CASSLALRGRHIGYTF. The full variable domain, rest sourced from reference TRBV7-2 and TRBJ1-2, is GAGVSQSPSNKVTEKGKDVELRCDPISGHTALYWYRQSLGQGLEFLIYFQGNSAPDKSGLPSDRFSAERTGGSVSTLTIQRTQQEDSAVYLCASSLALRGRHIGYTFGSGTRLTVV.

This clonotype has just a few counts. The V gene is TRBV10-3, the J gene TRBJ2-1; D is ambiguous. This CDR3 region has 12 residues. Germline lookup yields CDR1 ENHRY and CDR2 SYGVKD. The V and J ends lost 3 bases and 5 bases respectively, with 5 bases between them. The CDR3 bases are TGTGCCATCAGTGATAGGGACAATGAGCAGTTCTTC. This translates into CAISDRDNEQFF.

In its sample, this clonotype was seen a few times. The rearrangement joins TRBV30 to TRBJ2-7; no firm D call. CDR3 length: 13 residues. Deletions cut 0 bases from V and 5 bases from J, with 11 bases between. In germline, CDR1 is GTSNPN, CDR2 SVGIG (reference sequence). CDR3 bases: TGTGCCTGGAGTGTAGACGTGCCGAACGAGCAGTACTTC. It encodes CAWSVDVPNEQYF. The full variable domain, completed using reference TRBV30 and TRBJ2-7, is SQTIHQWPATLVQPVGSPLSLECTVEGTSNPNLYWYRQAAGRGLQLLFYSVGIGQISSEVPQNLSASRPQDRQFILSSKKLLLSDSGFYLCAWSVDVPNEQYFGPGTRLTVT.

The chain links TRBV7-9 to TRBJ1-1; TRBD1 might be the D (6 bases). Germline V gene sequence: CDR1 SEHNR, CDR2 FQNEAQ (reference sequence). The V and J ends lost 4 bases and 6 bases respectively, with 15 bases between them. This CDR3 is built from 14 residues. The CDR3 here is CASSSAGARAEAFF. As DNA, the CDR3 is TGTGCCAGCAGCTCAGCGGGGGCGAGGGCTGAAGCTTTCTTT.

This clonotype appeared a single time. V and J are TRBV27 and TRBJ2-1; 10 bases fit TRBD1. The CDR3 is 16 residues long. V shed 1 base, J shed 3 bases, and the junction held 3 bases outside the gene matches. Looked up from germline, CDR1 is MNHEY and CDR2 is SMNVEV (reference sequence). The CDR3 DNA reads TGTGCCAGCAGTTTATATGGGACAGGGGTCTACAATGAGCAGTTCTTC. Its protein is CASSLYGTGVYNEQFF.